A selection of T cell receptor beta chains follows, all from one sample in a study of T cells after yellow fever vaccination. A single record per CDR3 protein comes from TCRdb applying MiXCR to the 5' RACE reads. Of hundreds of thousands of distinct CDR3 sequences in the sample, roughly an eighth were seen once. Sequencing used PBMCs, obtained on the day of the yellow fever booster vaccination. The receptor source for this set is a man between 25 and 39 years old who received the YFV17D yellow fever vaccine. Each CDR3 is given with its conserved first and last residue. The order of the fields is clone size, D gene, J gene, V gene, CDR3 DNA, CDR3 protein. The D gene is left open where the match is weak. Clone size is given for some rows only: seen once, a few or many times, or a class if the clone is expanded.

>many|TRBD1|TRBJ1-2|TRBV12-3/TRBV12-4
TGTGCCAGCAGTGAGGGACAGGGTGACTATGGCTACACCTTC
CASSEGQGDYGYTF
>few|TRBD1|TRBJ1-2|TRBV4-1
TGCGCCAGCAGCCAAGCCGGGACAGGCTCTTATGGCTACACCTTC
CASSQAGTGSYGYTF
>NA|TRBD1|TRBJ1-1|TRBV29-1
TGCAGCGTTGTGGTGCAGGGGGGGAGCACTGAAGCTTTCTTT
CSVVVQGGSTEAFF
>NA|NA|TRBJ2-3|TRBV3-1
TGTGCCAGCAGCCCCGGACAGAAAACAGATACGCAGTATTTT
CASSPGQKTDTQYF
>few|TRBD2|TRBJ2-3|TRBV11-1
TGTGCCAGCGGAAGAGCGGGAGTGGGAGATACGCAGTATTTT
CASGRAGVGDTQYF
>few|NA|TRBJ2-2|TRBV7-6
TGTGCCAGCCAACTCCGGGGCGGGGAGCTGTTTTTT
CASQLRGGELFF
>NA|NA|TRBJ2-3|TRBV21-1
TGTGCCAGCAGCACACCGGGACTAGCGGGAGGGGCAGATACGCAGTATTTT
CASSTPGLAGGADTQYF
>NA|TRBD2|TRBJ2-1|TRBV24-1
TGTGCCACCAGTGATGGGCCAGCCGGGGGGTACAATGAGCAGTTCTTC
CATSDGPAGGYNEQFF
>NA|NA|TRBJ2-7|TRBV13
TGTGCCAGCAGACCCTATACTAGACCCAACGAGCAGTACTTC
CASRPYTRPNEQYF
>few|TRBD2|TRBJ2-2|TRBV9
TGTGCCAGCAGCCTATCTAGCGGGCGCACCGGGGAGCTGTTTTTT
CASSLSSGRTGELFF
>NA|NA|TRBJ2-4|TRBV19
TGTGCCAGTAGTTCAAGACCATCTGCTAGCGCCAAAAACATTCAGTACTTC
CASSSRPSASAKNIQYF
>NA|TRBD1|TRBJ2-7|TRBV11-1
TGTGCCAGCAGCAAGGGACAGGGATCCCTCTACGAGCAGTACTTC
CASSKGQGSLYEQYF
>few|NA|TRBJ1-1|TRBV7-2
TGTGCCAGCAGCCTCGACAGGAGTTCCGAAGCTTTCTTT
CASSLDRSSEAFF
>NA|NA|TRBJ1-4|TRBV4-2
TGTGCCAGCAGCCAAGAGGGGGCTCTACGGGAAAAACTGTTTTTT
CASSQEGALREKLFF
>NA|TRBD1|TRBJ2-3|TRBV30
TGTGCCTGGAGTACTGGACAGGGGAAGGCAGATACGCAGTATTTT
CAWSTGQGKADTQYF
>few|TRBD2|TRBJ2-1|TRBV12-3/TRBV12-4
TGTGCCAGCAGTTTAAGGGGAGGGATGTTCTTC
CASSLRGGMFF
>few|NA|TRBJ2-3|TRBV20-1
TGCAGTGCTAGAGGGGGTAGCGCCGATACGCAGTATTTT
CSARGGSADTQYF
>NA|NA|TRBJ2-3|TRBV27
TGTGCCAGCAGTCCCTTACGGGACCCTGGAGATACGCAGTATTTT
CASSPLRDPGDTQYF
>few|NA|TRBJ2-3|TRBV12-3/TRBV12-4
TGTGCCAGCAGCGCCAGAAGCACAGATACGCAGTATTTT
CASSARSTDTQYF
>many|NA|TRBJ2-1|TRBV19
TGTGCCAGTAGTATACGGTCTAATGAGCAGTTCTTC
CASSIRSNEQFF
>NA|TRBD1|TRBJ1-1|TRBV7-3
TGTGCCAGCAGCTCCACCCGGACAGGGGGCAACACTGAAGCTTTCTTT
CASSSTRTGGNTEAFF
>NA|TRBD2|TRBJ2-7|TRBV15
TGTGCCACCAGCAGAGAAGGTGCGGGAGGGACTCAGAACGAGCAGTACTTC
CATSREGAGGTQNEQYF
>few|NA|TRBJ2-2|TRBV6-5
TGTGCCAGCAGTTACTCAGGGGTATTCGGGGCCGGGGAGCTGTTTTTT
CASSYSGVFGAGELFF
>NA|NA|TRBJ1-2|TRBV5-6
TGTGCCAGCAGCCCGGGGGCAGGGAATGGCTACACCTTC
CASSPGAGNGYTF
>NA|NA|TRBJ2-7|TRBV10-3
TGTGCCATCAGCCTCCAGGAGCACGAGCAGTACTTC
CAISLQEHEQYF
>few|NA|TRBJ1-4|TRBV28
TGTGCCAGCACCCCCAGGCGGGCAGGGGAAAAACTGTTTTTT
CASTPRRAGEKLFF
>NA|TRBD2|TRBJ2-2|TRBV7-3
TGTGCCAGCAGCCAACTAGCGGGAGAAATCGGGGAGCTGTTTTTT
CASSQLAGEIGELFF
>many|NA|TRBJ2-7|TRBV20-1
TGCAGTGCTCCCAGGGGGGTGGCCTACGAGCAGTACTTC
CSAPRGVAYEQYF
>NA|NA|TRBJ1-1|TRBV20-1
TGCAGTGCTTACACCGGGCACTCGAAAACTGAAGCTTTCTTT
CSAYTGHSKTEAFF
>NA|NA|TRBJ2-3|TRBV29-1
TGCAGCGTTGAGCCCAGGGGTACGCAGTATTTT
CSVEPRGTQYF
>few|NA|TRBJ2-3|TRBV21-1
TGTGCCAGCAGCAATTACTGGACAGGGAATCGCACAGATACGCAGTATTTT
CASSNYWTGNRTDTQYF
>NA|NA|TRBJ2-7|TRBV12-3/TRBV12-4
TGTGCCAGCACCCTCCGGCTGAGGGGCTACGAGCAGTACTTC
CASTLRLRGYEQYF
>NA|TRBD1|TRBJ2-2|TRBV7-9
TGTGCCAGCAGCATGTCAGGGGGAAACACCGGGGAGCTGTTTTTT
CASSMSGGNTGELFF
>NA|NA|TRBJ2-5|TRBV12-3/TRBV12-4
TGTGCCAGCAGGGACAGAGGAGGAGAGACCCAGTACTTC
CASRDRGGETQYF
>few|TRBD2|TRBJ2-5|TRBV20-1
TGCAGTGCTCCGACTAGCGGGAGCTCCCGAGAGACCCAGTACTTC
CSAPTSGSSRETQYF
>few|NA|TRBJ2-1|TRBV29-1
TGCAGCGTTGTGGAACCGGGACTCTACCGGAATGAGCAGTTCTTC
CSVVEPGLYRNEQFF
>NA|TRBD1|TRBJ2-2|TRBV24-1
TGTGCCGCAACAGGGGGCCGGAGCACCGGGGAGCTGTTTTTT
CAATGGRSTGELFF
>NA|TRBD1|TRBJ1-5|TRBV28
TGTGCCAGCAAAACCGACAGGGGGATCAATCAGCCCCAGCATTTT
CASKTDRGINQPQHF
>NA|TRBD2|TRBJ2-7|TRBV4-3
TGCGCCAGCAGCCAAGTGACTAGCGGGACCCACGAGCAGTACTTC
CASSQVTSGTHEQYF
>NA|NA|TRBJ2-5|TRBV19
TGTGCCAGTAGTGGGACAACCCGCCAAGAGACCCAGTACTTC
CASSGTTRQETQYF
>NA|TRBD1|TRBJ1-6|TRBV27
TGTGCCAGCAGTTACGGGACAGAGCATTCACCCCTCCACTTT
CASSYGTEHSPLHF
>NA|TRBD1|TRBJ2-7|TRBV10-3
TGTGCCATCAGTGGTAAGGACAGGTCCTACGAGCAGTACTTC
CAISGKDRSYEQYF